Following are 8 T cell receptor beta chains from one sample sequenced in a study of early T cells in non-severe SARS-CoV-2 infection. Each CDR3 protein is one row after TCRdb ran MiXCR on the 5' RACE reads. Here the sample spans around 60,000 distinct CDR3 sequences, approximately 11% being singletons. This specimen consisted of whole blood, obtained at baseline. These receptor sequences come from an adult who was a healthcare worker with PCR-confirmed SARS-CoV-2 infection or an uninfected control (not recorded which).

This clonotype was seen a few times. V usage is TRBV4-3 and J usage is TRBJ2-1, with TRBD1 matching 11 bases. Trimming took 0 bases from V and 9 from J; bases not matched to a gene: 10. This CDR3 is 17 amino acids long. The V gene's germline CDR1 is LGHNA and CDR2 YSLEER. CDR3 sequence: CASSQDRTGGKMVEQFF. CDR3 bases: TGCGCCAGCAGCCAAGATCGGACAGGGGGCAAAATGGTTGAGCAGTTCTTC.

This clonotype was observed a handful of times. The rearrangement links TRBV19 to TRBJ2-3; no firm D call. CDR1 and CDR2 (germline): LNHDA, SQIVND (reference sequence). This CDR3 has 11 residues. Trimming took off 6 bases at V and 8 bases at J, with 9 bases between the two ends. CDR3 DNA sequence: TGTGCCAGTAGCGGCTTGGCTACGCAGTATTTT. Its translation is CASSGLATQYF. Supplemented by reference TRBV19 and TRBJ2-3, the full variable domain reads DGGITQSPKYLFRKEGQNVTLSCEQNLNHDAMYWYRQDPGQGLRLIYYSQIVNDFQKGDIAEGYSVSREKKESFPLTVTSAQKNPTAFYLCASSGLATQYFGPGTRLTVL.

The sample holds a few counts of this clonotype. The V and J genes are TRBV5-1 and TRBJ2-7, with D possibly TRBD1 on 6 matching bases. V was pared by 5 bases and J by 1 base, with 10 bases between. Germline V gives CDR1 SGHRS, CDR2 YFSETQ. This CDR3 comprises 13 residues. The CDR3 bases are TGCGCCAGCAGACGGGACATGTCCTACGAGCAGTACTTC. Its protein product is CASRRDMSYEQYF. Variable domain in full (rest from reference TRBV5-1 and TRBJ2-7): KAGVTQTPRYLIKTRGQQVTLSCSPISGHRSVSWYQQTPGQGLQFLFEYFSETQRNKGNFPGRFSGRQFSNSRSEMNVSTLELGDSALYLCASRRDMSYEQYFGPGTRLTVT.

This clonotype has more than one count but fewer than ten. The CDR3 bases are TGTGCCAGCAGCCAGGGCACGGGGAATTCACCCCTCCACTTT. Protein sequence: CASSQGTGNSPLHF. This sequence joins TRBV3-1 and TRBJ1-6, with D hard to call. The CDR3 extends over 14 amino acids. Between the trimmed V and J ends, which lost 3 bases and 7 bases, there was a span of 10 bases. Germline values: CDR1 LGHDT, CDR2 YNNKEL (reference sequence).

This clonotype was recorded many times. V usage is TRBV19 and J usage is TRBJ1-2; maybe TRBD1 (5 bases). Deletions cut 6 bases from V and 13 bases from J, with 24 bases between. CDR1 and CDR2 (germline): LNHDA, SQIVND (reference sequence). This CDR3 is built from 14 residues. The CDR3 coding sequence is TGTGCCAGTAGCCCCCAAGGGGATACTATGGCGGGCACCTTC. This encodes CASSPQGDTMAGTF.

The chain joins TRBV3-1 to TRBJ1-2; 7 bases match TRBD1. Germline CDR1 and CDR2: LGHDT and YNNKEL (reference sequence). The CDR3 loop spans 14 amino acids. With 6 bases clipped from V and 8 bases from J, the junction kept 12 bases outside the gene matches. CDR3 residues: CASSFGQAPGGYTF. CDR3 nucleotides: TGTGCCAGCAGTTTTGGACAGGCCCCTGGAGGCTACACCTTC.

This chain connects TRBV6-2 or TRBV6-3 to TRBJ2-1; maybe TRBD2 (6 bases). Trimming left V 10 bases short and J 13 bases short, with 32 bases between. This CDR3 is built from 16 residues. The germline V gene encodes CDR1 MNHEY and CDR2 SVGEGT. The CDR3 DNA sequence: TGTGCCACCAAGGGGCTAGGGACTGGAGGGCTTGTGGGACAGTTCTTC. Translation gives CATKGLGTGGLVGQFF.

The chain employs TRBV6-5 and TRBJ1-2; the D gene is possibly TRBD1 (6 bases). CDR3 length equals 13 residues. Germline values: CDR1 MNHEY, CDR2 SVGAGI. V dropped 6 bases and J dropped 6 bases, with 14 bases sitting between them. The CDR3 DNA is TGTGCCAGCAGAGAACAGGGTTTTAATGGCTACACCTTC. It encodes CASREQGFNGYTF.